This T cell receptor (beta chain) was recovered during a study of technical replicates of blood from a few donors (dated by TCRdb to between 2016 and 2019). Comment on this clone: Its binding antigen is unknown. Base-call qualities are not available, and no considerably larger clone is one nucleotide away.

The method was the immunoSEQ multiplex PCR assay. This immuneACCESS table, as held by TCRdb, lists in-frame sequences with V and J called but not all clones. Of the missing ones, under half trace to an unresolved V gene in checked studies; the others have no known cause. This sample is represented by about 61,000 clones; around 97% of them were singletons. Jointly, the top ten make up approximately 0.18% of the sample. Trimming costs V 4 bases and J 6 bases, and their ends lie 7 bases apart. According to the germline V gene (reference sequence), CDR1 reads SGHNT and CDR2 reads YYREEE. Its CDR3 holds 12 amino acids, cysteine through phenylalanine. The only DNA kept is the CDR3, 36 bases in frame from the first base.

This sequence uses TRBV5-4 and TRBJ2-2, with the D gene not confidently named. This sequence originates from a human donor in good health. The sample taken for sequencing was T cells isolated from PBMCs. The CDR3 region has the sequence CASSLPAGELFF. The DNA reads TGTGCCAGCAGCCTCCCTGCCGGGGAGCTGTTTTTT.